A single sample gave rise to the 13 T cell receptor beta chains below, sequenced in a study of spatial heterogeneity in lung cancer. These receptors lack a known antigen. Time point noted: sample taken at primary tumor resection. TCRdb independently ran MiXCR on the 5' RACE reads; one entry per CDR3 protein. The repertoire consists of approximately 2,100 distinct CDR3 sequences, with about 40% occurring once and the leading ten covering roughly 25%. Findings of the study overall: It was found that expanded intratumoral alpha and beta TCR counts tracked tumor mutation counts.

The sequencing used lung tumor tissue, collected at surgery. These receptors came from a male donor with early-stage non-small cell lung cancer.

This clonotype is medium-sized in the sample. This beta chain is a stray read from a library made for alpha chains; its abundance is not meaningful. CDR3 in DNA: TGCAGTGCTCCACGAAGGACAGGGACAGAGACCCAGTACTTC. Translation gives CSAPRRTGTETQYF. The chain employs TRBV20-1 and TRBJ2-5; 8 bases are a match to TRBD1. Trimming removed 5 bases from V and 4 bases from J; junction bases left unmatched: 9. CDR1 is DFQATT, CDR2 SNEGSKA, per germline (reference sequence). The CDR3 contains 14 residues.

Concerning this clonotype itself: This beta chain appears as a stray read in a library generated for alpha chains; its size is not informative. CDR3 DNA: TGTGCCAGCAGTCCCAGGACACTCCTTCGGGGAGATACGCAGTATTTT. It yields the protein CASSPRTLLRGDTQYF. The chain recombines TRBV28 with TRBJ2-3; perhaps D is TRBD1 or TRBD2 (5 bases each). Trimming cost V 5 bases and J 5 bases, with 20 bases left between them. Germline-derived CDR1 and CDR2 are MDHEN and SYDVKM. The CDR3 has 16 amino acids. Full variable domain (remainder filled in from reference TRBV28 and TRBJ2-3): DVKVTQSSRYLVKRTGEKVFLECVQDMDHENMFWYRQDPGLGLRLIYFSYDVKMKEKGDIPEGYSVSREKKERFSLILESASTNQTSMYLCASSPRTLLRGDTQYFGPGTRLTVL.

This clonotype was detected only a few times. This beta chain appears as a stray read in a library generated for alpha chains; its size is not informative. Written as DNA, the CDR3 is TGTGCCAGCAGCCCATTTCGGGGGGAGATGCCACACAATGAGCAGTTCTTC. This translates into CASSPFRGEMPHNEQFF. V and J are TRBV5-8 and TRBJ2-1; 7 nucleotides line up with TRBD2. Germline trimming cut 4 bases from V and 5 bases from J; bases unmatched to any gene: 15. Per the germline V gene, CDR1 is SGHTS and CDR2 is YDEGEE. CDR3 size: 17 residues.

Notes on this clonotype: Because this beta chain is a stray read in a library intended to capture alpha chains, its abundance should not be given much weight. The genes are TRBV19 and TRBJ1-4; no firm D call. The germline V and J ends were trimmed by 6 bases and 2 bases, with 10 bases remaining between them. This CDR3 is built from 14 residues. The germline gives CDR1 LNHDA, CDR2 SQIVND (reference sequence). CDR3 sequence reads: CASSEGSTNEKLFF. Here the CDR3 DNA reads TGTGCCAGTAGCGAGGGAAGCACTAATGAAAAACTGTTTTTT.

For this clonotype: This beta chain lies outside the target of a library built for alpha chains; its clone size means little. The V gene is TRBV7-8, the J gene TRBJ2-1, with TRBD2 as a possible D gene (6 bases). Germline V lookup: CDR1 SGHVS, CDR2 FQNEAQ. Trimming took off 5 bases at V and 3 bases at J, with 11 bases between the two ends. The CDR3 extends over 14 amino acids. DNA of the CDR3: TGTGCCAGCAGCCCCGGGACTTTCTACAATGAGCAGTTCTTC. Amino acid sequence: CASSPGTFYNEQFF.

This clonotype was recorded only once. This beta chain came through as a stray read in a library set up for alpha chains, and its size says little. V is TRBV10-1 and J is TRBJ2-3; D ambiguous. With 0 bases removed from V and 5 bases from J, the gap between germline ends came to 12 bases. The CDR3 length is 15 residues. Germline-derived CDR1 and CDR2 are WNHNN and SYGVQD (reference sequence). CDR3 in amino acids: CASSESVANLDTQYF. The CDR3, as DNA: TGCGCCAGCAGTGAGTCAGTGGCTAATTTAGATACGCAGTATTTT.

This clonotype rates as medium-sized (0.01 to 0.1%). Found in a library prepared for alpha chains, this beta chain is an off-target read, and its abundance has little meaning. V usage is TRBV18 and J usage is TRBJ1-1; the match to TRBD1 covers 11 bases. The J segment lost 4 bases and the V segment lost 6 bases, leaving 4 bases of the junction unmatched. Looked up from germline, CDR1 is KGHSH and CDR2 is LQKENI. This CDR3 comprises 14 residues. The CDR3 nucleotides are TGTGCCAGCTCCCAGGGACAGGGGGGCACTGAAGCTTTCTTT. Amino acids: CASSQGQGGTEAFF.

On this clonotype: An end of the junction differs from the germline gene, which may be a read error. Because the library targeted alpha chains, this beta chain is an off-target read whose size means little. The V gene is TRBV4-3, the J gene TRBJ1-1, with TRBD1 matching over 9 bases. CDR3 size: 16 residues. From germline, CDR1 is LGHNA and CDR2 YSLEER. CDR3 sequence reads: CAGSQDLRTGATEAFF. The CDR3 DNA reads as TGCGCCGGCAGCCAAGATCTCAGGACAGGGGCCACTGAAGCTTTCTTT.

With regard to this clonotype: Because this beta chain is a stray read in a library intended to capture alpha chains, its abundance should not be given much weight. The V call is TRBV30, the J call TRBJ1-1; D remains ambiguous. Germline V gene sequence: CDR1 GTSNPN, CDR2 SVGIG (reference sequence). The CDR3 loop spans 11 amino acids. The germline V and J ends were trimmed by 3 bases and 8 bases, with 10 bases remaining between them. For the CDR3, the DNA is TGTGCCTGGAGGGGTGGGCCCGAAGCTTTCTTT. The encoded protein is CAWRGGPEAFF.

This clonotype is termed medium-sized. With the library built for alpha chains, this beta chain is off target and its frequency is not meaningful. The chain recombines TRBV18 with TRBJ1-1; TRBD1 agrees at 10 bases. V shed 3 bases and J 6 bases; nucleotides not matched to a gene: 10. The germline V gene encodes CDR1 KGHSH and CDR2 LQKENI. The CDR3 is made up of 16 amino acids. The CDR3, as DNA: TGTGCCAGCTCACCGTCCGGGACAGGGGTGGGACCTGAAGCTTTCTTT. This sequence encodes CASSPSGTGVGPEAFF. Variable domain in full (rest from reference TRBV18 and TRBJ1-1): NAGVMQNPRHLVRRRGQEARLRCSPMKGHSHVYWYRQLPEEGLKFMVYLQKENIIDESGMPKERFSAEFPKEGPSILRIQQVVRGDSAAYFCASSPSGTGVGPEAFFGQGTRLTVV.

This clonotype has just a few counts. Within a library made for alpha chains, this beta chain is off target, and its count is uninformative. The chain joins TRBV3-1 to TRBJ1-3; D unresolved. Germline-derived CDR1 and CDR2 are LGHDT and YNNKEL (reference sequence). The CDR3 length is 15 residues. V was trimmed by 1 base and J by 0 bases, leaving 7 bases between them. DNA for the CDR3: TGTGCCAGCAGCCAAGTAGGCGTCTCTGGAAACACCATATATTTT. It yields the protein CASSQVGVSGNTIYF.

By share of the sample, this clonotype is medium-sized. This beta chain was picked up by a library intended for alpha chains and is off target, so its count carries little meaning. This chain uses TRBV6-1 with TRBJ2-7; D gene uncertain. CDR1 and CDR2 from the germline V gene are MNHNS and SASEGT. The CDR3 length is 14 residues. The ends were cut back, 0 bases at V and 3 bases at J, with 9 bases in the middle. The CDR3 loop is CASSEARYSYEQYF. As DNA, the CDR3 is TGTGCCAGCAGTGAAGCGCGCTACAGCTACGAGCAGTACTTC.

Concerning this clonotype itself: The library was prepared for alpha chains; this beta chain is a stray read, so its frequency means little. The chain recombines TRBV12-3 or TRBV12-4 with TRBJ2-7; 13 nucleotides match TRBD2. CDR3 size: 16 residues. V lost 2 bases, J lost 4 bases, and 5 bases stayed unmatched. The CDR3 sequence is CASSLKLAGGPYEQYF. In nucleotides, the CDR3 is TGTGCCAGCAGTTTAAAACTAGCGGGAGGGCCTTACGAGCAGTACTTC.